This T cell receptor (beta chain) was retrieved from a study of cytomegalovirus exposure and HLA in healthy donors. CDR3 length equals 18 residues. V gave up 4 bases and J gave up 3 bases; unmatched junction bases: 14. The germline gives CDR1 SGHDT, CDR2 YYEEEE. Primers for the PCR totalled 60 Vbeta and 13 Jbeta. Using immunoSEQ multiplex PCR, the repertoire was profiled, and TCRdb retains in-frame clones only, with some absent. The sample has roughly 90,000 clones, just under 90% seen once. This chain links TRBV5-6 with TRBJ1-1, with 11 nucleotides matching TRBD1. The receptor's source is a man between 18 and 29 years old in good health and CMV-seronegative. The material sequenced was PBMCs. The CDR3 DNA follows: TGTGCCAGCAGCCATATATTACGGGGACAGGGGGGAGACACTGAAGCTTTCTTT. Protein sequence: CASSHILRGQGGDTEAFF.